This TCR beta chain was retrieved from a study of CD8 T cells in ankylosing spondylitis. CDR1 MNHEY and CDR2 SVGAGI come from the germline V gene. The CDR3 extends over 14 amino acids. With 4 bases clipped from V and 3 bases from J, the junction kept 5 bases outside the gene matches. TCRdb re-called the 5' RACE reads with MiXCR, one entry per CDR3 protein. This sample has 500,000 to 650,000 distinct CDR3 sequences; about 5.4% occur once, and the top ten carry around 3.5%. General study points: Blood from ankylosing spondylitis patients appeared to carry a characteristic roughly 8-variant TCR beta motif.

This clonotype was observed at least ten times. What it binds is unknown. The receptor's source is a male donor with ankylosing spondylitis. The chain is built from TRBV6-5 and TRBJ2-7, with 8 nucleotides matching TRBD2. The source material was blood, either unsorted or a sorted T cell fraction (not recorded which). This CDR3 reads CASSFGLANYEQYF. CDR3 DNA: TGTGCCAGCAGTTTCGGACTAGCAAACTACGAGCAGTACTTC.